The 26 T cell receptor beta chains listed next were all sequenced from one sample in a study of T cell repertoires in cytomegalovirus infection. TCRdb independently ran MiXCR on the reads; one entry per CDR3 protein. The table lists over 450,000 distinct CDR3 sequences, about 11% of them singletons, with roughly 10% in the top ten. The specimen sequenced was PBMCs. The source is a human donor in good health (CMV status not recorded). Some clones in this sample may be carry-over from other donors' samples.

This clonotype came up a few times. The chain is built from TRBV20-1 and TRBJ2-5, with 9 nucleotides matching TRBD2. Trimming cost V 6 bases and J 5 bases; bases outside gene matches: 10. From germline, CDR1 is DFQATT and CDR2 SNEGSKA (reference sequence). The CDR3 sequence is 14 residues long. CDR3 loop: CSALGLASYETQYF. The DNA of the CDR3 is TGCAGTGCCCTAGGACTAGCGTCGTACGAGACCCAGTACTTC.

This clonotype has at least ten counts. The chain combines TRBV12-3 or TRBV12-4 with TRBJ2-2, with D possibly matching TRBD2 (5 bases). The CDR3 totals 17 residues. V was clipped by 3 bases and J by 5 bases, with 19 bases between them. The CDR3 DNA follows: TGTGCCAGCAGTTTCGGGGTGTCAACGGTGGGAACCGGGGAGCTGTTTTTT. This sequence encodes CASSFGVSTVGTGELFF.

This clonotype was observed at least ten times. V and J are TRBV12-3 or TRBV12-4 and TRBJ2-5; weak D call: TRBD1 (5 bases). The CDR3 contains 14 residues. Trimming removed 5 bases from V and 3 bases from J, with 13 bases in between. This CDR3 is CASSTSGFKETQYF. DNA of the CDR3: TGTGCCAGCAGTACTTCAGGGTTCAAAGAGACCCAGTACTTC.

The rearrangement joins TRBV27 to TRBJ1-4, with a possible D match to TRBD1 (6 bases). Germline CDR1 MNHEY, CDR2 SMNVEV (reference sequence). Trimming pared 6 bases from V and 8 bases from J, leaving 19 bases between. This CDR3 comprises 15 residues. The CDR3 region has the DNA TGTGCCAGCAGCACCGTCCTCCTAAGGGGGGAAAAACTGTTTTTT. This sequence encodes CASSTVLLRGEKLFF.

In its sample, this clonotype was seen many times. The chain links TRBV3-1 to TRBJ2-5, with TRBD1 matching 9 bases. Germline V lookup: CDR1 LGHDT, CDR2 YNNKEL (reference sequence). There are 17 residues in the CDR3. V lost 3 bases to trimming and J lost 4 bases; unmatched junction nucleotides: 12. CDR3 region: CASSHVARTGDGETQYF. DNA for the CDR3: TGTGCCAGCAGCCACGTTGCCCGGACAGGGGATGGAGAGACCCAGTACTTC.

The V call is TRBV20-1, the J call TRBJ2-6; the D gene is possibly TRBD2 (6 bases). This CDR3 region has 15 residues. The V and J ends lost 6 bases and 0 bases respectively, with 12 bases between them. Germline CDR1 is DFQATT and CDR2 is SNEGSKA (reference sequence). This CDR3 is CSARPGGSGANVLTF. DNA for the CDR3: TGCAGTGCCCGCCCCGGGGGCTCTGGGGCCAACGTCCTGACTTTC.

The chain joins TRBV5-1 to TRBJ2-7; 8 bases agree with TRBD1. This CDR3 has 16 residues. Trimming removed 4 bases from V and 2 bases from J; junction bases left unmatched: 11. Germline V gene data show CDR1 as SGHRS and CDR2 as YFSETQ. DNA for the CDR3: TGCGCCAGCAGCCCCCGACAGGGGATTGCCACCTACGAGCAGTACTTC. Residues: CASSPRQGIATYEQYF.

There are many counts of this clonotype. The chain is built from TRBV7-2 and TRBJ2-2; D tentatively fits TRBD1 or TRBD2 (6 bases each). Trimming cost V 6 bases and J 6 bases, with 20 bases left between them. Germline lookup yields CDR1 SGHTA and CDR2 FQGNSA. The CDR3 has 16 amino acids. The CDR3 nucleotides are TGTGCCAGCAGGCCTAGGTGGGGGGCGGCGGCCGGGGAGCTGTTTTTT. As protein: CASRPRWGAAAGELFF.

This clonotype was detected many times. This rearrangement joins TRBV20-1 to TRBJ1-3; TRBD1 matches 7 bases. This CDR3 contains 14 residues. Germline CDR1 DFQATT, CDR2 SNEGSKA (reference sequence). The V segment lost 5 bases and the J segment 2 bases; nucleotides outside the gene matches: 6. CDR3 residues: CSAHRGRPGNTIYF. CDR3 nucleotide sequence: TGCAGTGCTCACAGGGGAAGACCTGGAAACACCATATATTTT.

The chain joins TRBV2 to TRBJ2-1; 9 bases align to TRBD2. The CDR3 has 15 amino acids. From germline, CDR1 is SNHLY and CDR2 FYNNEI. Trimming at V came to 1 base and at J to 8 bases, leaving 6 bases not matched to a gene. For the CDR3, the DNA is TGTGCCAGCAGTGAAGTACTAGCGGGCTCAGATGAGCAGTTCTTC. The encoded protein is CASSEVLAGSDEQFF.

This clonotype was counted at least ten times. The chain has TRBV5-4 and TRBJ1-2; perhaps TRBD1 as D (6 bases). CDR3 length equals 15 residues. The germline V gene encodes CDR1 SGHNT and CDR2 YYREEE (reference sequence). V was cut by 1 base and J by 3 bases, with 13 bases left in between. Written as DNA, the CDR3 is TGTGCCAGCAGCTTGTTGCTGGGGGCAGACTATGGCTACACCTTC. Translation gives CASSLLLGADYGYTF. Supplemented by reference TRBV5-4 and TRBJ1-2, the full variable domain reads ETGVTQSPTHLIKTRGQQVTLRCSSQSGHNTVSWYQQALGQGPQFIFQYYREEENGRGNFPPRFSGLQFPNYSSELNVNALELDDSALYLCASSLLLGADYGYTFGSGTRLTVV.

This clonotype was seen a few times. The chain links TRBV5-1 to TRBJ2-1, with 7 bases fitting TRBD2. Germline CDR1 and CDR2: SGHRS and YFSETQ. This CDR3 contains 15 residues. The V gene end was trimmed by 0 bases and the J gene end by 6 bases; junction bases not matched to a gene: 6. This CDR3 reads CASSLVAGLFNEQFF. The CDR3 nucleotides are TGCGCCAGCAGCTTGGTAGCGGGCCTCTTCAATGAGCAGTTCTTC.

In this sample, this clonotype turned up many times. The genes are TRBV11-1 and TRBJ2-2; 7 positions match TRBD1. CDR3 length equals 14 residues. The V and J ends lost 1 base and 5 bases, in that order; junction bases with no gene match: 1. The germline CDR1 and CDR2 sequences are SGHAT and FQDESV (reference sequence). CDR3 sequence (DNA): TGTGCCAGCAGCTTAGAGACAGGGACCGGGGAGCTGTTTTTT. Translated, it gives CASSLETGTGELFF.

The chain employs TRBV5-4 and TRBJ2-7; D is perhaps TRBD1 (6 bases). Germline CDR1 reads SGHNT; CDR2 reads YYREEE (reference sequence). There are 15 residues in the CDR3. The ends were cut back, 4 bases at V and 2 bases at J, with 16 bases in the middle. The chain's CDR3 is CASSPGSGAPYEQYF. The CDR3 nucleotides read TGTGCCAGCAGCCCTGGGTCAGGGGCGCCCTACGAGCAGTACTTC.

This clonotype occurred a few times. The chain is built from TRBV27 and TRBJ1-2, with a possible D match to TRBD1 (5 bases). Germline V gives CDR1 MNHEY, CDR2 SMNVEV (reference sequence). This CDR3 has 14 amino acids. V lost 6 bases, J lost 0 bases, and 11 bases lay in between. CDR3 bases: TGTGCCAGCAGAGACAGAAAGTCTAACTATGGCTACACCTTC. Protein sequence: CASRDRKSNYGYTF.

There are many counts of this clonotype. This chain uses TRBV12-3 or TRBV12-4 with TRBJ2-1; 14 bases are a match to TRBD2. The CDR3 extends over 16 amino acids. With V trimmed by 4 bases and J by 4 bases, 3 bases remained unmatched. Here the CDR3 reads CASSSTSGGAYNEQFF. As DNA, the CDR3 is TGTGCCAGCAGTTCGACTAGCGGGGGGGCTTACAATGAGCAGTTCTTC.

The table lists this clonotype with a few counts. The V gene is TRBV28, the J gene TRBJ2-7; TRBD2 is a possible D gene (5 bases). Trimming removed 6 bases from V and 1 base from J, with 10 bases in between. There are 13 residues in the CDR3. Germline lookup yields CDR1 MDHEN and CDR2 SYDVKM. Here the CDR3 reads CASRTRRSYEQYF. CDR3 sequence (DNA): TGTGCCAGCAGGACGCGGAGGTCCTACGAGCAGTACTTC.

As to this clonotype: The junction and the germline gene differ at one end; a read error may be behind it. The rearrangement links TRBV6-5 to TRBJ1-3; D gene ambiguous. The CDR3 covers 11 residues. Germline CDR1 is MNHEY and CDR2 is SVGAGI. The CDR3 region has the DNA TGTGCCAGCAGTTATGGAACCACCATATATTTT. It specifies CASSYGTTIYF.

This clonotype was counted many times. The chain has TRBV10-3 and TRBJ2-7; 9 nucleotides match TRBD1. CDR3 length equals 16 residues. From germline, CDR1 is ENHRY and CDR2 SYGVKD. V lost 2 bases to trimming and J lost 5 bases; unmatched junction nucleotides: 10. The CDR3 spells CAISEPPGQGLDEQYF. The CDR3 coding sequence is TGTGCCATCAGTGAGCCACCGGGACAGGGATTAGACGAGCAGTACTTC.

There are many counts of this clonotype. The chain has TRBV7-6 and TRBJ1-4; D gene ambiguous. The V end lost 1 base, the J end lost 7 bases, and 16 bases lay between the germline ends. Germline V gene lookup returns CDR1 SGHVS and CDR2 FNYEAQ. The CDR3 runs to 16 residues. Here the CDR3 reads CASSLGSATIPEKLFF. In nucleotides, the CDR3 is TGTGCCAGCAGCTTAGGGTCCGCAACCATCCCTGAAAAACTGTTTTTT.

This clonotype was seen at least ten times. This chain links TRBV7-3 with TRBJ2-6, with D perhaps TRBD1 (5 bases). The V end lost 1 base, the J end lost 1 base, and 5 bases lay between the germline ends. The CDR3 runs 15 residues. The germline CDR1 and CDR2 sequences are SGHTA and FQGTGA. CDR3 sequence reads: CASSLKGSGANVLTF. Here the CDR3 DNA reads TGTGCCAGCAGCTTAAAGGGGTCTGGGGCCAACGTCCTGACTTTC.

As for this clonotype: A much larger clone is a single base away; this may be a read error. This rearrangement joins TRBV27 to TRBJ1-1; the D gene is possibly TRBD1 (6 bases). Germline lookup yields CDR1 MNHEY and CDR2 SMNVEV (reference sequence). The CDR3 is 17 amino acids. The CDR3: CAGSSIYLRGGNTEAFF. The CDR3 nucleotides read TGTGCCGGCAGTTCCATATACCTAAGGGGGGGGAACACTGAAGCTTTCTTT.

There are many counts of this clonotype. The chain has TRBV5-6 and TRBJ2-2; either TRBD1 or TRBD2 may fit D (6 bases each). CDR1 SGHDT and CDR2 YYEEEE come from the germline V gene. The V and J ends lost 2 bases and 3 bases respectively, with 11 bases between them. CDR3 length: 15 residues. The CDR3 is CASSFVGGYTGELFF. CDR3 nucleotides: TGTGCCAGCAGCTTTGTGGGGGGCTACACCGGGGAGCTGTTTTTT.

This chain connects TRBV18 to TRBJ2-5; maybe TRBD1 (6 bases). The CDR3 is 15 amino acids. Trimming pared 4 bases from V and 5 bases from J, leaving 17 bases between. Germline loops: CDR1 KGHSH, CDR2 LQKENI. In nucleotides, the CDR3 is TGTGCCAGCTCACAGCGACAGGCCTATGGGGAGACCCAGTACTTC. Its translation: CASSQRQAYGETQYF.

Many counts were recorded for this clonotype. J is TRBJ2-2 and V is TRBV5-5, with 9 bases identical to TRBD1. V shed 4 bases, J shed 4 bases, and the junction held 8 bases outside the gene matches. This CDR3 contains 16 residues. Germline CDR1 and CDR2: SGHKS and YYEKEE (reference sequence). The CDR3 protein is CASSHPGTGITGELFF. The CDR3, as DNA: TGTGCCAGCAGCCACCCCGGGACAGGGATCACCGGGGAGCTGTTTTTT.

This clonotype showed up many times. This rearrangement joins TRBV7-8 to TRBJ1-3; 8 bases align to TRBD1. CDR1 and CDR2 from the germline V gene are SGHVS and FQNEAQ. The CDR3 is 17 amino acids. The V and J ends lost 1 base and 4 bases, in that order; junction bases with no gene match: 9. CDR3 sequence (DNA): TGTGCCAGCAGCTTAGGGGGGCAGGGGGCGATCGGAAACACCATATATTTT. Translated: CASSLGGQGAIGNTIYF. Drawing the rest from reference TRBV7-8 and TRBJ1-3, the complete variable domain is GAGVSQSPRYKVAKRGQDVALRCDPISGHVSLFWYQQALGQGPEFLTYFQNEAQLDKSGLPSDRFFAERPEGSVSTLKIQRTQQEDSAVYLCASSLGGQGAIGNTIYFGEGSWLTVV.